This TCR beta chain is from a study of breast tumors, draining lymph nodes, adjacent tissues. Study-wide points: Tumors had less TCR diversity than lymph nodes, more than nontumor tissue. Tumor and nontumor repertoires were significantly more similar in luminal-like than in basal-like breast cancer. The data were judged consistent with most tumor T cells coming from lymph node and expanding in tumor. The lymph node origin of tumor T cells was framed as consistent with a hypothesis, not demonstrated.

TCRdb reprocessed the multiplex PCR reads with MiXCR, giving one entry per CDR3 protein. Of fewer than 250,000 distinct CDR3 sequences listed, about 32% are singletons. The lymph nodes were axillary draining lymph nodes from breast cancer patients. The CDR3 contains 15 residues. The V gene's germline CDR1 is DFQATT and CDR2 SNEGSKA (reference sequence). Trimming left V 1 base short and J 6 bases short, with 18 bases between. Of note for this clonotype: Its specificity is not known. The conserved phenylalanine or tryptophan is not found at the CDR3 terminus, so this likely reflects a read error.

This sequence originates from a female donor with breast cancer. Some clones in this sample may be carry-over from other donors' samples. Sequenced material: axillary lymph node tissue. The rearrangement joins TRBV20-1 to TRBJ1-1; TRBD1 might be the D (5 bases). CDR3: CSARARGQGLSEAFY. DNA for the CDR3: TGCAGTGCTAGAGCTAGAGGACAAGGGCTTTCTGAAGCTTTCTAT.